A selection of T cell receptor beta chains follows, all from one sample in a study of OX40 agonist ivuxolimab in advanced cancers. The protocol was immunoSEQ multiplex PCR, while the TCRdb copy is restricted to in-frame clones and leaves out a portion. The repertoire holds 60,000 to 70,000 clones, with 75% to 95% as singletons. The sample consisted of CD4+ or CD8+ T cells sorted from blood, taken in a trial of the OX40 agonist ivuxolimab. These receptors all come from an adult with an advanced solid tumor such as melanoma, head and neck, liver or kidney cancer. The CDR3 runs from the conserved cysteine through the conserved F or W. D genes are given only for firm matches. Clone size is not always given. Where it is, it says once, few, many or a class for expanded clones.

TRBV9,TRBD2,TRBJ2-3,.,CASTPSGRSDTQYF,TGTGCCAGCACCCCTAGCGGGAGAAGCGATACGCAGTATTTT
TRBV27,.,TRBJ1-5,.,CASSSLGPDRPQHF,TGTGCCAGCAGTTCCCTCGGGCCCGATAGGCCCCAGCATTTT
TRBV2,TRBD2,TRBJ2-1,.,CASSELLAGETHEQFF,TGTGCCAGCAGTGAACTCCTAGCGGGAGAGACGCATGAGCAGTTCTTC
TRBV5-1,TRBD2,TRBJ2-1,.,CASSPEASGSSYNEQFF,TGCGCCAGCAGCCCAGAAGCTAGCGGGAGCTCCTACAATGAGCAGTTCTTC
TRBV7-2,TRBD2,TRBJ2-7,.,CASSDSGSSYEQYF,TGTGCCAGCAGCGATAGCGGGAGCTCCTACGAGCAGTACTTC
TRBV6-5,.,TRBJ2-1,.,CASSSPGTGDDEQFF,TGTGCCAGCAGCTCCCCCGGGACTGGCGACGATGAGCAGTTCTTC
TRBV7-9,.,TRBJ2-3,.,CASSLFVRVPTDTQYF,TGTGCCAGCAGCTTATTCGTCCGGGTCCCCACAGATACGCAGTATTTT
TRBV4-2,TRBD2,TRBJ2-3,.,CASSQDSGGPDTQYF,TGTGCCAGCAGCCAGGATTCGGGAGGGCCAGATACGCAGTATTTT
TRBV19,TRBD2,TRBJ2-4,.,CASSLVLADKNIQYF,TGTGCCAGTAGTTTAGTACTAGCGGACAAAAACATTCAGTACTTC
TRBV27,TRBD2,TRBJ2-1,.,CASSLAGVAYNEQFF,TGTGCCAGCAGTTTAGCGGGAGTGGCCTACAATGAGCAGTTCTTC
TRBV19,TRBD2,TRBJ2-1,once,CASSNRGFERGINEQFF,TGTGCCAGTAGTAATAGAGGCTTTGAGCGGGGCATCAATGAGCAGTTCTTC
TRBV28,TRBD2,TRBJ2-2,.,CASSSLGGVHTGELFF,TGTGCCAGCAGTTCACTTGGGGGGGTACACACCGGGGAGCTGTTTTTT
TRBV28,.,TRBJ2-5,.,CASSYVRDARRDQETQYF,TGTGCCAGCAGTTACGTCAGGGACGCGCGACGTGACCAAGAGACCCAGTACTTC
TRBV27,TRBD1,TRBJ1-1,.,CASRRGGGDREAFF,TGTGCCAGCAGGCGCGGAGGGGGCGATCGAGAAGCTTTCTTT
TRBV7-6,TRBD2,TRBJ2-7,.,CASSLGLADEQYF,TGTGCCAGCAGCTTAGGACTAGCGGACGAGCAGTACTTC